This T cell receptor (beta chain) is drawn from a study of blood T cells in healthy people across ages. The table lists this clonotype with a few counts. Next came a second PCR, run for about 7 to 11 cycles, which used a sample-barcoded 5' primer along with a J-beta primer mix. TCRdb passed the 5' RACE reads through MiXCR, listing each CDR3 protein once. There are about 930,000 distinct CDR3 sequences in the sample; 25% to 30% occur only once, and about 9.4% lies in the top ten. V shed 2 bases and J shed 5 bases, with 12 bases lying between them. The CDR3 sequence is 14 residues long. Germline assignment: CDR1 SGHAT and CDR2 FQNNGV. The same specimen was also included in a second study, on T cells of mothers and their children. Turning to that study: The authors identified no persistent microchimeric T cell clones.

This clonotype was obtained from a woman in her forties in good health. This chain connects TRBV11-2 to TRBJ2-5; D might be TRBD2 (5 bases). The sequenced sample consisted of blood. CDR3 residues: CASSLLMRGETQYF. CDR3 sequence (DNA): TGTGCCAGCAGCTTATTGATGCGCGGGGAGACCCAGTACTTC. The whole variable domain, filled in from reference TRBV11-2 and TRBJ2-5, reads EAGVAQSPRYKIIEKRQSVAFWCNPISGHATLYWYQQILGQGPKLLIQFQNNGVVDDSQLPKDRFSAERLKGVDSTLKIQPAKLEDSAVYLCASSLLMRGETQYFGPGTRLLVL.